The entry that follows covers one TCR beta chain sequence. Sequenced by immunoSEQ multiplex PCR; TCRdb stores in-frame clones only, minus some. The table records over 65,000 clones, approximately 94% of them present only once. The CDR3 runs to 15 residues. The V gene lost 6 bases and the J gene lost 7 bases, with 16 bases spanning the gap. Per the germline V gene, CDR1 is MNHNY and CDR2 is SVGAGI (reference sequence). These data come from a study of T cell changes during pregnancy in multiple sclerosis. This receptor was identified in a female donor with multiple sclerosis, enrolled in a pregnancy study. The sequencing here drew on peripheral blood, taken in the third trimester of pregnancy. The chain joins TRBV6-6 to TRBJ1-6; D unresolved. CDR3 loop: CASRGLGGWNSPLHF. CDR3 DNA: TGTGCCAGCAGGGGTCTGGGAGGGTGGAATTCACCCCTCCACTTT.